The 26 T cell receptor beta chains in this list originate from one sample, sequenced in a study of blood T cell repertoires in COVID-19. Using immunoSEQ multiplex PCR, the repertoire was profiled, and TCRdb retains in-frame clones only, with some absent. The sample shows roughly 100,000 clones, 82% of them seen only once. The sample taken for sequencing was peripheral blood. The receptors come from a woman aged 80 or over with acute or convalescent COVID-19.

The chain is built from TRBV2 and TRBJ2-2; D is perhaps TRBD1 (6 bases). V was cut by 4 bases and J by 4 bases, with 13 bases left in between. The germline V gene has CDR1 SNHLY and CDR2 FYNNEI. The CDR3 has 15 residues. The CDR3 DNA reads as TGTGCCAGCAGTGTGATGGGGGCGGGCACCGGGGAGCTGTTTTTT. This translates into CASSVMGAGTGELFF. Full variable domain (remainder filled in from reference TRBV2 and TRBJ2-2): EPEVTQTPSHQVTQMGQEVILRCVPISNHLYFYWYRQILGQKVEFLVSFYNNEISEKSEIFDDQFSVERPDGSNFTLKIRSTKLEDSAMYFCASSVMGAGTGELFFGEGSRLTVL.

The genes are TRBV9 and TRBJ1-2; D gene uncertain. Germline V gene lookup returns CDR1 SGDLS and CDR2 YYNGEE. The V and J ends lost 0 bases and 1 base respectively, with 7 bases between them. The CDR3 has 14 amino acids. The CDR3, as DNA: TGTGCCAGCAGCGTAGGCTCCTATAACTATGGCTACACCTTC. It codes for CASSVGSYNYGYTF. The variable domain in full, with the rest retrieved from reference TRBV9 and TRBJ1-2, is DSGVTQTPKHLITATGQRVTLRCSPRSGDLSVYWYQQSLDQGLQFLIQYYNGEERAKGNILERFSAQQFPDLHSELNLSSLELGDSALYFCASSVGSYNYGYTFGSGTRLTVV.

V usage is TRBV27 and J usage is TRBJ1-2; unclear D gene. Per germline, CDR1 MNHEY and CDR2 SMNVEV (reference sequence). Trimming removed 8 bases at V and 9 bases at J, with 19 bases between. There are 13 residues in the CDR3. In DNA form, the CDR3 reads TGTGCCAGCTCCGAGCGGAACCGCGCAAGCTACACCTTC. Its translation is CASSERNRASYTF.

The V gene is TRBV4-1, the J gene TRBJ2-7, with D unresolved. Germline CDR1 reads MGHRA; CDR2 reads YSYEKL. This CDR3 region has 14 residues. Trimming stripped 0 bases from V and 4 bases from J, with 10 bases between. The CDR3 is CASSQDRGVYEQYF. The CDR3 DNA reads TGCGCCAGCAGCCAAGATCGAGGTGTTTACGAGCAGTACTTC.

The chain has TRBV10-1 and TRBJ1-4; maybe TRBD1 (5 bases). The germline V and J ends were trimmed by 4 bases and 7 bases, with 16 bases remaining between them. Germline V lookup: CDR1 WNHNN, CDR2 SYGVQD (reference sequence). CDR3 size: 15 residues. In DNA, the CDR3 is TGCGCCAGCAGTGGTTCGGCCGGGGGAGGTGAAAAACTGTTTTTT. Translation gives CASSGSAGGGEKLFF.

In this sample, this clone turned up once. V gene TRBV6-6 combines with J gene TRBJ1-1; TRBD1 matches at 9 bases. V lost 6 bases to trimming and J lost 1 base; unmatched junction nucleotides: 6. Germline V gene lookup returns CDR1 MNHNY and CDR2 SVGAGI (reference sequence). The CDR3 has 15 amino acids. CDR3 bases: TGTGCCAGCAGCCCCGGGACAGGGAAGAACACTGAAGCTTTCTTT. Protein product: CASSPGTGKNTEAFF.

V is TRBV5-1 and J is TRBJ1-4, with D perhaps TRBD1 (5 bases). The CDR3 is made up of 15 amino acids. V lost 4 bases and J lost 7, with 17 bases in between. CDR1 is SGHRS, CDR2 YFSETQ, per germline. As DNA, the CDR3 is TGCGCCAGCAGCCGTAGGGGTACTGATGGTGAAAAACTGTTTTTT. Translating gives CASSRRGTDGEKLFF.

J is TRBJ2-3 and V is TRBV7-9; TRBD1 aligns across 10 bases. V gave up 5 bases and J gave up 7 bases; unmatched junction bases: 6. The CDR3 covers 14 residues. Germline CDR1 is SEHNR and CDR2 is FQNEAQ (reference sequence). The CDR3 reads CASSPGTGENTQYF. The CDR3, as DNA: TGTGCCAGCAGCCCCGGGACAGGGGAAAATACGCAGTATTTT.

This chain joins TRBV15 and TRBJ1-6; no clear D gene. In germline, CDR1 is LNHNV, CDR2 YYDKDF (reference sequence). The V and J ends lost 1 base and 7 bases respectively, with 8 bases between them. The CDR3 contains 14 residues. The CDR3 loop is CATSRARFNSPLHF. DNA of the CDR3: TGTGCCACCAGCAGAGCGCGATTCAATTCACCCCTCCACTTT. The full variable domain, completed using reference TRBV15 and TRBJ1-6, is DAMVIQNPRYQVTQFGKPVTLSCSQTLNHNVMYWYQQKSSQAPKLLFHYYDKDFNNEADTPDNFQSRRPNTSFCFLDIRSPGLGDTAMYLCATSRARFNSPLHFGNGTRLTVT.

The chain uses TRBV28 and TRBJ2-5; D perhaps matches TRBD2 (5 bases). Trimming left V 5 bases short and J 2 bases short, with 21 bases between. The CDR3 has 17 amino acids. Germline assignment: CDR1 MDHEN and CDR2 SYDVKM. Written as DNA, the CDR3 is TGTGCCAGCAGTCCCCAACCCGGAGGTTTTAGGCAAGAGACCCAGTACTTC. Residues: CASSPQPGGFRQETQYF.

On this clone itself: Other DNA sequences from this sample encode an identical CDR3 as well. The CDR3 sequence: CASSSRTSGNTGELFF. As DNA, the CDR3 is TGTGCCAGCAGCTCCAGGACTAGCGGGAACACCGGGGAGCTGTTTTTT. The chain uses TRBV5-4 and TRBJ2-2, with 10 bases aligning to TRBD2. This CDR3 is built from 16 residues. With 3 bases clipped from V and 1 base from J, the junction kept 3 bases outside the gene matches. The germline V gene has CDR1 SGHNT and CDR2 YYREEE (reference sequence). Filled out from reference TRBV5-4 and TRBJ2-2, the complete variable domain reads ETGVTQSPTHLIKTRGQQVTLRCSSQSGHNTVSWYQQALGQGPQFIFQYYREEENGRGNFPPRFSGLQFPNYSSELNVNALELDDSALYLCASSSRTSGNTGELFFGEGSRLTVL.

This chain links TRBV2 with TRBJ2-5, with 8 bases matching TRBD2. Germline values: CDR1 SNHLY, CDR2 FYNNEI. This CDR3 has 17 residues. Trimming at V came to 5 bases and at J to 1 base, leaving 12 bases not matched to a gene. The CDR3 reads CASSRGMLAGPQETQYF. CDR3 coding DNA: TGTGCCAGCAGTAGGGGGATGTTAGCGGGACCCCAAGAGACCCAGTACTTC.

The CDR3 coding sequence is TGTGCCAGCAGCTTAGGGACTAGCGGGAGGAGGGAGACCCAGTACTTC. The encoded protein is CASSLGTSGRRETQYF. The chain joins TRBV11-2 to TRBJ2-5, with 14 bases lining up with TRBD2. CDR1 is SGHAT, CDR2 FQNNGV, per germline. The ends lost 1 base at V and 5 bases at J; junction bases unmatched: 3. This CDR3 contains 16 residues.

The chain is built from TRBV6-5 and TRBJ2-7; TRBD1 is a possible D gene (6 bases). The CDR3 sequence is 12 residues long. Per germline, CDR1 MNHEY and CDR2 SVGAGI. Deletions cut 5 bases from V and 2 bases from J, with 7 bases between. In DNA form, the CDR3 reads TGTGCCAGCAGTCGGACAGCCTACGAGCAGTACGTC. This codes for CASSRTAYEQYV.

This clone appeared once. The rearrangement joins TRBV6-5 to TRBJ1-5, with 7 bases fitting TRBD1. The ends lost 5 bases at V and 7 bases at J; junction bases unmatched: 5. The CDR3 is 13 residues long. Looked up from germline, CDR1 is MNHEY and CDR2 is SVGAGI. The CDR3 loop is CASSPDRAQPQHF. CDR3 DNA sequence: TGTGCCAGCAGTCCTGACAGGGCACAGCCCCAGCATTTT.

This chain links TRBV5-1 with TRBJ2-3, with TRBD1 identical over 7 bases. The germline gives CDR1 SGHRS, CDR2 YFSETQ. The CDR3 has 13 residues. Trimming cost V 6 bases and J 4 bases; bases outside gene matches: 5. The CDR3 reads CASTRQGSDTQYF. CDR3 DNA: TGCGCCAGCACCAGACAGGGCTCAGATACGCAGTATTTT.

The J gene is TRBJ1-5, the V gene TRBV5-4; TRBD1 is a possible D gene (6 bases). Trimming took off 2 bases at V and 0 bases at J, with 18 bases between the two ends. The CDR3 is 18 amino acids. Germline CDR1 reads SGHNT; CDR2 reads YYREEE (reference sequence). The CDR3 reads CASSFRTARGSSNQPQHF. The CDR3, as DNA: TGTGCCAGCAGCTTTCGGACAGCGAGGGGTTCTAGCAATCAGCCCCAGCATTTT.

The chain has TRBV11-2 and TRBJ2-1; maybe TRBD2 (6 bases). V was shortened by 1 base and J by 10 bases, with 11 bases between the two germline ends. The CDR3 totals 13 residues. Germline V CDR1 and CDR2: SGHAT, FQNNGV. CDR3 sequence reads: CASSLGAGSEQFF. The CDR3 DNA reads TGTGCCAGCAGCTTAGGCGCGGGGTCAGAGCAGTTCTTC. The whole variable domain, remainder taken from reference TRBV11-2 and TRBJ2-1, is EAGVAQSPRYKIIEKRQSVAFWCNPISGHATLYWYQQILGQGPKLLIQFQNNGVVDDSQLPKDRFSAERLKGVDSTLKIQPAKLEDSAVYLCASSLGAGSEQFFGPGTRLTVL.

This clone showed up just a few times. V usage is TRBV10-3 and J usage is TRBJ2-1, with TRBD2 matching over 7 bases. This CDR3 contains 15 residues. CDR1 is ENHRY, CDR2 SYGVKD, per germline. J gave up 10 bases and V 11 bases, and 20 bases lay outside the gene matches. This chain's CDR3 is CASRAGLPALGEQFF. The CDR3 nucleotides read TGTGCCTCCAGGGCGGGACTACCCGCTTTGGGGGAGCAGTTCTTC.

V usage is TRBV15 and J usage is TRBJ2-7, with D possibly being TRBD2 (5 bases). Germline CDR1 reads LNHNV; CDR2 reads YYDKDF (reference sequence). V lost 1 base to trimming and J lost 4 bases, with 11 bases between them. This CDR3 region has 14 residues. CDR3 region: CATSRVGSVYEQYF. The CDR3 DNA reads as TGTGCCACCAGCAGAGTGGGTAGCGTTTACGAGCAGTACTTC.

The chain combines TRBV6-1 with TRBJ1-4; 7 bases are a match to TRBD1. Germline V lookup: CDR1 MNHNS, CDR2 SASEGT. The CDR3 is made up of 15 amino acids. The V gene end was trimmed by 1 base and the J gene end by 4 bases; junction bases not matched to a gene: 3. CDR3 nucleotides: TGTGCCAGCAGTGAAGGGGACAGTGGTAATGAAAAACTGTTTTTT. Its translation is CASSEGDSGNEKLFF.

The rearrangement joins TRBV5-1 to TRBJ2-2, with 12 bases aligning to TRBD2. The length of the CDR3 is 16 residues. Per the germline V gene, CDR1 is SGHRS and CDR2 is YFSETQ. V was pared by 6 bases and J by 3 bases, with 6 bases of the junction left unmatched. The CDR3 nucleotides read TGCGCCAGCAATCCTAGCGGGAGGGCCGACACCGGGGAGCTGTTTTTT. Translation: CASNPSGRADTGELFF.

This sequence joins TRBV7-9 and TRBJ2-1, with D perhaps TRBD2 (6 bases). Trimming took 8 bases from V and 4 from J, leaving 15 bases between them. From germline, CDR1 is SEHNR and CDR2 FQNEAQ (reference sequence). The CDR3 spans 14 residues. CDR3 loop: CASRGSGFYNEQFF. CDR3 DNA: TGTGCCAGCCGCGGCAGCGGGTTTTACAATGAGCAGTTCTTC. Complete variable domain (other parts from reference TRBV7-9 and TRBJ2-1): DTGVSQNPRHKITKRGQNVTFRCDPISEHNRLYWYRQTLGQGPEFLTYFQNEAQLEKSRLLSDRFSAERPKGSFSTLEIQRTEQGDSAMYLCASRGSGFYNEQFFGPGTRLTVL.

The chain joins TRBV23-1 to TRBJ2-1, with D maybe TRBD1 (6 bases). TRBV23-1 is an open reading frame whose function is uncertain. This CDR3 comprises 20 residues. Trimming removed 0 bases at V and 5 bases at J, with 26 bases between. The CDR3 DNA is TGCGCCAGCAGTCAATCAGTCGGCAGGGGACGACTTGAAGAGGACAATGAGCAGTTCTTC. It specifies CASSQSVGRGRLEEDNEQFF.

This clone was detected only once. J is TRBJ1-1 and V is TRBV7-9, with D possibly matching TRBD1 (6 bases). Trimming pared 7 bases from V and 1 base from J, leaving 13 bases between. The length of the CDR3 is 14 residues. Germline V CDR1 and CDR2: SEHNR, FQNEAQ (reference sequence). The CDR3 loop is CASMMAGENTEAFF. CDR3 bases: TGTGCCAGCATGATGGCAGGGGAGAACACTGAAGCTTTCTTT.

The V gene is TRBV6-5, the J gene TRBJ1-1, with D maybe TRBD1 (5 bases). Trimming left V 10 bases short and J 3 bases short, with 21 bases between. Looked up from germline, CDR1 is MNHEY and CDR2 is SVGAGI. The CDR3 sequence is 15 residues long. CDR3 residues: CAISAVRGGDTEAFF. Here the CDR3 DNA reads TGTGCCATCAGCGCCGTTCGGGGAGGGGACACTGAAGCTTTCTTT.